A single T cell receptor beta chain is shown here with its context. Its antigen remains unknown. Peptide-pool stimulation followed by sequencing identified expanded antigen-specific CD4+ clonotypes in the ViraFEST assay. Researchers isolated CD4+ T cells once ten to eleven days of culture had elapsed. By PCR, the person was confirmed to have had SARS-CoV-2 infection between March and December 2020. This specimen comes from a study of vaccination effects on CD4 cells after COVID-19. Background on the study: Two convalescent pre-vaccine samples were taken 142 and 148 days post-diagnosis.

Overall study results and limits: The study got few convalescent patients and did not collect any early post-infection timepoints. Convalescents showed post-vaccine spike-reactive clones that were mainly new vaccine-induced clones. After vaccination, at late timepoints, clones induced by infection and by vaccine contracted markedly.

Profiling relied on immunoSEQ multiplex PCR, and the TCRdb table lists in-frame clones only, not all of them. Counted here are roughly 45,000 clones, 60% to 75% occurring once; the ten biggest clones make up more than 30%. Trimming took off 2 bases at V and 6 bases at J, with 16 bases between the two ends. Germline-derived CDR1 and CDR2 are SGHVS and FQNEAQ. The CDR3 contains 15 residues. This material consisted of CD4+ T cells from PBMCs cultured with a peptide pool, taken before COVID-19 vaccination. This receptor was taken from a human donor who had a prior SARS-CoV-2 infection. The chain has TRBV7-8 and TRBJ1-2; TRBD1 might be the D (5 bases). The CDR3 DNA sequence: TGTGCCAGCAGCTTAAACCTCGGGACTAGAGATGGCTACACCTTC. Translating gives CASSLNLGTRDGYTF. The full variable domain, in which reference TRBV7-8 and TRBJ1-2 provide the parts outside the CDR3, is GAGVSQSPRYKVAKRGQDVALRCDPISGHVSLFWYQQALGQGPEFLTYFQNEAQLDKSGLPSDRFFAERPEGSVSTLKIQRTQQEDSAVYLCASSLNLGTRDGYTFGSGTRLTVV.